The present T cell receptor (beta chain) was sequenced within a study of blood T cell repertoires in COVID-19. Study details: T cells, B-cell-depleted T cells, or PBMCs provided the cDNA or gDNA that served as material.

V shed 2 bases, J shed 6 bases, and the junction held 4 bases outside the gene matches. CDR1 and CDR2 from the germline V gene are ENHRY and SYGVKD. This CDR3 is built from 15 residues. The method was immunoSEQ multiplex PCR; TCRdb's version includes in-frame clones alone and lacks a portion of them. The data contain about 130,000 clones, more than 80% of them singletons. The J gene is TRBJ1-2, the V gene TRBV10-3; TRBD1 matches 12 bases. The sample comprised peripheral blood. This clonotype originated in a woman aged 60 to 75 with acute or convalescent COVID-19. The CDR3 is CAISEPGQGAHGYTF. The CDR3 DNA reads as TGTGCCATCAGTGAGCCGGGACAGGGGGCGCATGGCTACACCTTC.